This T cell receptor beta chain was sequenced in a study of blood T cell repertoires in COVID-19. Study in general: Samples came from the United States, Italy and Spain, spanning acute and convalescent COVID-19.

In the source study's methods: Estimated nucleated cell counts came from reference gene primer amplification. The protocol was immunoSEQ multiplex PCR, while the TCRdb copy is restricted to in-frame clones and leaves out a portion. V and J calls and clone size follow that table, whereas D and trimming were derived from the DNA. In the table there are roughly 170,000 clones, roughly 90% of which are singletons. Sample: peripheral blood. The receptor was derived from a man aged 55-75 years with acute or convalescent COVID-19.

The CDR3 spells CASSGSPGQSEQYF. In nucleotides, the CDR3 is TGTGCCAGCAGTGGATCCCCGGGACAAAGCGAGCAGTACTTC. The chain combines TRBV2 with TRBJ2-7; maybe TRBD1 (6 bases). V lost 4 bases, J lost 6 bases, and 16 bases lay in between. Germline V CDR1 and CDR2: SNHLY, FYNNEI. This CDR3 has 14 residues.